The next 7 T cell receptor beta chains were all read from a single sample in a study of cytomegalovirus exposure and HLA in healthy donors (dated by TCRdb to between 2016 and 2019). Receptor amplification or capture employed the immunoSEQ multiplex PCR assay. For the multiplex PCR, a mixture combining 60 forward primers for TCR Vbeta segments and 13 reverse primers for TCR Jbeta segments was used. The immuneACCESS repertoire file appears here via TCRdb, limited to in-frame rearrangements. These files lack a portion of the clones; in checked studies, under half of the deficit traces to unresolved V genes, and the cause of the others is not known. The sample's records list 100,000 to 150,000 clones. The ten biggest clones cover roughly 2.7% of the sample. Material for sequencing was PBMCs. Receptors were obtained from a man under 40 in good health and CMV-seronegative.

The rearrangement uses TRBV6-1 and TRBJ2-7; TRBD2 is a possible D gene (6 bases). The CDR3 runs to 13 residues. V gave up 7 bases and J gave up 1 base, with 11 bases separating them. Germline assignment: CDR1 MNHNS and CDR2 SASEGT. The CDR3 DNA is TGTGCCAGCACCCTGACTAGTTCCTACGAGCAGTACTTC. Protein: CASTLTSSYEQYF.

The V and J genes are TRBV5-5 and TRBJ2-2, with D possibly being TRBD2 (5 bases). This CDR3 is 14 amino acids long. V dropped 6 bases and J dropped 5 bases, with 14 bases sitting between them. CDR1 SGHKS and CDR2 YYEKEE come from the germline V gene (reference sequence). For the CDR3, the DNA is TGTGCCAGCACTCCCGCGGGTTGGACCGGGGAGCTGTTTTTT. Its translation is CASTPAGWTGELFF.

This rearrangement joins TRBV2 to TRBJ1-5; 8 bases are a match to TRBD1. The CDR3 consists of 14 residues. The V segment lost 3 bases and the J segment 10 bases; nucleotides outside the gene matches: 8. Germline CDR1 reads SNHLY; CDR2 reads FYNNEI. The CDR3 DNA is TGTGCCAGCAGTGATGGACAGGGTGTGTCACCCCAGCATTTT. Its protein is CASSDGQGVSPQHF.

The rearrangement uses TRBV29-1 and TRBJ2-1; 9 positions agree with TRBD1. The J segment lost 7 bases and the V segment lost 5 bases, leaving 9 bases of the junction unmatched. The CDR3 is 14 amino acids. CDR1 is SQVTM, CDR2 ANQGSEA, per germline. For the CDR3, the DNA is TGCAGCGTTTCTCAATCCGGGACAGGGAATGAGCAGTTCTTC. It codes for CSVSQSGTGNEQFF.

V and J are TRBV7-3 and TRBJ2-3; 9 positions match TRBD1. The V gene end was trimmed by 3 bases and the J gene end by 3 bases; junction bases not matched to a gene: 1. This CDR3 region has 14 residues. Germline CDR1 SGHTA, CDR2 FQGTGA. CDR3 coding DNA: TGTGCCAGCAGCTTGACAGGGGGAACAGATACGCAGTATTTT. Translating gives CASSLTGGTDTQYF.

CDR3 sequence reads: CAWRDSLNEQYF. The DNA for the CDR3 is TGTGCCTGGAGGGACAGTTTAAACGAGCAGTACTTC. The rearrangement links TRBV5-4 to TRBJ2-7; TRBD1 is a possible D gene (7 bases). CDR3 length: 12 amino acids. In germline, CDR1 is SGHNT, CDR2 YYREEE (reference sequence). The V and J ends lost 10 bases and 5 bases respectively, with 16 bases between them.

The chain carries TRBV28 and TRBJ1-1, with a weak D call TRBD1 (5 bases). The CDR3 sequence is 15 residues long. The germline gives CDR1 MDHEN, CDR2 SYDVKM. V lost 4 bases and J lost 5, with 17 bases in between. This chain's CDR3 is CASSYGEGGGTEAFF. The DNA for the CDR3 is TGTGCCAGCAGTTACGGGGAAGGCGGGGGGACTGAAGCTTTCTTT.